This paragraph reports one T cell receptor beta chain. Trimming cost V 7 bases and J 1 base; bases outside gene matches: 4. This CDR3 has 14 amino acids. Germline V lookup: CDR1 LGHNT, CDR2 FRNRAP. Assay: immunoSEQ multiplex PCR; the TCRdb copy retains only in-frame clones and omits some. The sample carries 150,000 or so clones, around 67% recorded once. This record comes from a study of blood T cell repertoires in COVID-19. The sample taken for sequencing was peripheral blood. This TCR came from an elderly woman with acute or convalescent COVID-19. The chain uses TRBV12-5 and TRBJ2-3; TRBD1 matches 8 bases. The DNA for the CDR3 is TGTGCTAGTGACCCGACAGGGGGCACAGATACGCAGTATTTT. It translates to CASDPTGGTDTQYF.